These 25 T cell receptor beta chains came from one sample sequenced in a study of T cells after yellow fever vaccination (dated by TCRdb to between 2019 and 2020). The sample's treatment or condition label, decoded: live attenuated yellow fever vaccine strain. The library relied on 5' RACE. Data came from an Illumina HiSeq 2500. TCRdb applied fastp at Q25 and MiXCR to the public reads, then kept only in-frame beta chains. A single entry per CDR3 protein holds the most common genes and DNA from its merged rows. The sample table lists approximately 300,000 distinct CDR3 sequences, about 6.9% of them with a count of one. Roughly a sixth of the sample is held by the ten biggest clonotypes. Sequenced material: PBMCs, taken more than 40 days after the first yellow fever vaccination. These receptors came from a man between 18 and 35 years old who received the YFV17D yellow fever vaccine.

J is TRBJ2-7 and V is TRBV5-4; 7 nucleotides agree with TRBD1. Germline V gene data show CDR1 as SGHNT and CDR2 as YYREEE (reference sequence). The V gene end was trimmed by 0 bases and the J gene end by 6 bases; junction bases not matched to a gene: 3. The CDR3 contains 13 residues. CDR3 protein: CASSLGTGSEQYV. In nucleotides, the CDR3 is TGTGCCAGCAGCTTGGGGACAGGCAGCGAGCAGTACGTC.

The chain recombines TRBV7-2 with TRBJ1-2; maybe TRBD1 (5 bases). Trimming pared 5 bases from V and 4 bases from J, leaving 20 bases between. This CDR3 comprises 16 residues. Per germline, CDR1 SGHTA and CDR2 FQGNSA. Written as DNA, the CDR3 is TGTGCCAGCAGCCCTCCCGGGGACCAAGGAAGCTATGGCTACACCTTC. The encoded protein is CASSPPGDQGSYGYTF.

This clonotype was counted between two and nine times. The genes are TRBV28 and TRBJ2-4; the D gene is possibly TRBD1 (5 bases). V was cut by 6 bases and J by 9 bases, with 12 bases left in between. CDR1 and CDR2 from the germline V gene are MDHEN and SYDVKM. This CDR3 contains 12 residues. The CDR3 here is CASSGQGGIQYF. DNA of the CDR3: TGTGCCAGCAGCGGGCAGGGCGGCATTCAGTACTTC.

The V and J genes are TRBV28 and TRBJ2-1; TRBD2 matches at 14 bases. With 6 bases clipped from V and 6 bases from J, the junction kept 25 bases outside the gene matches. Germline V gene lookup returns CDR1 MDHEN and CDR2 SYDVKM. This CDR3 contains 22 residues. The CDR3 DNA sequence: TGTGCCAGCAGACCGCGACAGGGGGCCTTCCGGACTAGCGGGGGGCAGGTCAATGAGCAGTTCTTC. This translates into CASRPRQGAFRTSGGQVNEQFF.

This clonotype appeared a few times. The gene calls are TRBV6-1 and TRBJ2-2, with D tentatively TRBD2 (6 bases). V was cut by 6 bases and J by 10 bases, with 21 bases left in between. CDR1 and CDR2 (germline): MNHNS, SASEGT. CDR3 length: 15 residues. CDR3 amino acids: CASRGRDSALEELFF. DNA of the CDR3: TGTGCCAGCAGAGGCAGGGACTCAGCGTTGGAGGAGCTGTTTTTT.

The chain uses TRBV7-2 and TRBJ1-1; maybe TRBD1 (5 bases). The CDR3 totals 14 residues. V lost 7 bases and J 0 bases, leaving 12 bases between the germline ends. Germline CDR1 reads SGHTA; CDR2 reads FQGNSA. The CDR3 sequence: CASKVGGLNTEAFF. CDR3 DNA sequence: TGTGCCAGCAAAGTGGGGGGATTGAACACTGAAGCTTTCTTT.

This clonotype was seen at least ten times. This CDR3 is CASSQVSEGTDTQYF. DNA of the CDR3: TGCGCCAGCAGCCAAGTTAGCGAGGGCACAGATACGCAGTATTTT. V is TRBV4-1 and J is TRBJ2-3; TRBD2 might be the D (5 bases). V was cut by 1 base and J by 1 base, with 9 bases left in between. Germline CDR1 reads MGHRA; CDR2 reads YSYEKL. This CDR3 is built from 15 residues.

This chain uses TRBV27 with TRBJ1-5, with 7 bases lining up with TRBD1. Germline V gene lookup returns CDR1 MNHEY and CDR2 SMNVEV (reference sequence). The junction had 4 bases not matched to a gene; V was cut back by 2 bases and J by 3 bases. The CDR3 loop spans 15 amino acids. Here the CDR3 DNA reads TGTGCCAGCAGTTTAACAGGGGCTTACAATCAGCCCCAGCATTTT. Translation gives CASSLTGAYNQPQHF.

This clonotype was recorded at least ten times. CDR3 amino acids: CASTPDYSGNTIYF. CDR3 bases: TGTGCCAGCACCCCCGACTACTCTGGAAACACCATATATTTT. V and J are TRBV7-9 and TRBJ1-3; no definite D call. The CDR3 is 14 amino acids. The V end was cut by 7 bases, the J end by 0 bases, with 10 bases between. Looked up from germline, CDR1 is SEHNR and CDR2 is FQNEAQ (reference sequence).

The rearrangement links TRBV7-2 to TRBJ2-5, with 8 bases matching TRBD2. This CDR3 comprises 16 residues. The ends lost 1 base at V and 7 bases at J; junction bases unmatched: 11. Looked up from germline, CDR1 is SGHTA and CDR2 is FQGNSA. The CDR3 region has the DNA TGTGCCAGCAGCTTAGTTGCGAGGGGCGCGGGGGGGACCCAGTACTTC. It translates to CASSLVARGAGGTQYF. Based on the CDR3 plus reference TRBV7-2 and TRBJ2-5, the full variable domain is GAGVSQSPSNKVTEKGKDVELRCDPISGHTALYWYRQSLGQGLEFLIYFQGNSAPDKSGLPSDRFSAERTGGSVSTLTIQRTQQEDSAVYLCASSLVARGAGGTQYFGPGTRLLVL.

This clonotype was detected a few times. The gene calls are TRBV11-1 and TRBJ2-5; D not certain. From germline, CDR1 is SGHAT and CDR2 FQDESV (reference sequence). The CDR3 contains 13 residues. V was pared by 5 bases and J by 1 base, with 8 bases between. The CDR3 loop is CASSAAVQETQYF. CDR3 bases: TGTGCCAGCAGCGCGGCAGTCCAAGAGACCCAGTACTTC.

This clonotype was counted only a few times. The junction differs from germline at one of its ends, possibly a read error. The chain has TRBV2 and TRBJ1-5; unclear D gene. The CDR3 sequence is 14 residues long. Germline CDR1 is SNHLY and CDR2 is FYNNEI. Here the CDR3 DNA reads TGTGCCAGCAGTGAGCAACGTAGCGATCAGCCCCAGCATTTT. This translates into CASSEQRSDQPQHF.

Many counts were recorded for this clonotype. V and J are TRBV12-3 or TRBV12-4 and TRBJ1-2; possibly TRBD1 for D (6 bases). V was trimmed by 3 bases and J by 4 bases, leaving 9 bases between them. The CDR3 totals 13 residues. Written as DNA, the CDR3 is TGTGCCAGCAGTTTGAAAGGGGGCTATGGCTACACCTTC. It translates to CASSLKGGYGYTF.

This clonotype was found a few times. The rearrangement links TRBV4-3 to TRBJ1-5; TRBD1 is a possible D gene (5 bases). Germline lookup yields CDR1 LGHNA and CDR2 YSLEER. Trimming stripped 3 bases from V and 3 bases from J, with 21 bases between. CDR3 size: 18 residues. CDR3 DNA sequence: TGCGCCAGCAGCCAGCCACCACACCAGGGTAATAACAATCAGCCCCAGCATTTT. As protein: CASSQPPHQGNNNQPQHF.

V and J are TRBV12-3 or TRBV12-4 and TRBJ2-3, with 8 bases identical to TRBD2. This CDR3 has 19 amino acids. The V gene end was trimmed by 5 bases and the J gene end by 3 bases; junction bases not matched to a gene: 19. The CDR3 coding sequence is TGTGCCAGCAGTCAATTCCCAGGGGTGCGGCGGGGGGCAACAGATACGCAGTATTTT. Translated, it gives CASSQFPGVRRGATDTQYF.

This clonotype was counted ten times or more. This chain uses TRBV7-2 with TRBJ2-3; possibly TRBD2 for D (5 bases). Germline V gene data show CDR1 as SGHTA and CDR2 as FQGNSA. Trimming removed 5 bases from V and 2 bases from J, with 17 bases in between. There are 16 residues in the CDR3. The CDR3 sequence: CASSVGLDIYTDTQYF. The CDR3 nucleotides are TGTGCCAGCAGCGTTGGACTCGATATCTACACAGATACGCAGTATTTT. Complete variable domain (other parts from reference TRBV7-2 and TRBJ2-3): GAGVSQSPSNKVTEKGKDVELRCDPISGHTALYWYRQSLGQGLEFLIYFQGNSAPDKSGLPSDRFSAERTGGSVSTLTIQRTQQEDSAVYLCASSVGLDIYTDTQYFGPGTRLTVL.

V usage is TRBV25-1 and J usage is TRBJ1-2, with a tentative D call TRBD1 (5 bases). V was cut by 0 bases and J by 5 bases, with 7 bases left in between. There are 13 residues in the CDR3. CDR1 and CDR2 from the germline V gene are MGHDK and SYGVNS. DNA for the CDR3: TGTGCCAGCAGTGAATATGGGGGGTATGGCTACACCTTC. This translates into CASSEYGGYGYTF.

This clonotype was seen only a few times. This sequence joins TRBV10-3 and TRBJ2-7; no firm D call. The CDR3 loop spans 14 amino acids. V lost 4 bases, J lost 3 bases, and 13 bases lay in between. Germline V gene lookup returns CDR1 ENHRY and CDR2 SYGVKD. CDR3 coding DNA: TGTGCCATCAGTGGGGGTGTGGGTTTCTACGAGCAGTACTTC. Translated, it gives CAISGGVGFYEQYF.

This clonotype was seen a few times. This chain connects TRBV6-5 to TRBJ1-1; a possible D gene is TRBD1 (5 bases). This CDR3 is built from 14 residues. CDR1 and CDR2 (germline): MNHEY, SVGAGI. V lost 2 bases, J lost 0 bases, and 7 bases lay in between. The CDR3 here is CASSYAGVNTEAFF. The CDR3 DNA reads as TGTGCCAGCAGTTACGCGGGGGTGAACACTGAAGCTTTCTTT.

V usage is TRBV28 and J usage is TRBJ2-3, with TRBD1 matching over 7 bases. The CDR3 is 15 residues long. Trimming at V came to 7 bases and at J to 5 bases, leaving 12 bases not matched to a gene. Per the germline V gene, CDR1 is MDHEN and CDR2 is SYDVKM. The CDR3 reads CASNQGQTSQDTQYF. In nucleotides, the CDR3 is TGTGCCAGCAACCAGGGACAGACCTCACAAGATACGCAGTATTTT. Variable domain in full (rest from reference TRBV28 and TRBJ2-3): DVKVTQSSRYLVKRTGEKVFLECVQDMDHENMFWYRQDPGLGLRLIYFSYDVKMKEKGDIPEGYSVSREKKERFSLILESASTNQTSMYLCASNQGQTSQDTQYFGPGTRLTVL.

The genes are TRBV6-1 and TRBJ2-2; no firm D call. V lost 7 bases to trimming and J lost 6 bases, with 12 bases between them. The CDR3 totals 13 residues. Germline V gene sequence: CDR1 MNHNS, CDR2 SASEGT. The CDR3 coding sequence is TGTGCCAGCACCCAGCACCGGGCCGGGGAGCTGTTTTTT. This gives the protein CASTQHRAGELFF.

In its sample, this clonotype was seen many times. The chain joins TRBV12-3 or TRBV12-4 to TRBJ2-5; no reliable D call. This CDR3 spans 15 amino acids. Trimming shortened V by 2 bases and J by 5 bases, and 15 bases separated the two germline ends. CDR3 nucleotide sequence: TGTGCCAGCAGTTTATGGGGAAACGGTCCGGAGACCCAGTACTTC. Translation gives CASSLWGNGPETQYF.

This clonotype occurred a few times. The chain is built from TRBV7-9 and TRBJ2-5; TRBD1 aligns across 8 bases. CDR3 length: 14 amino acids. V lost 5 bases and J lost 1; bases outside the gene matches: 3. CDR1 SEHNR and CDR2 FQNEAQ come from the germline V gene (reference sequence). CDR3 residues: CASSPTGAQETQYF. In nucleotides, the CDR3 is TGTGCCAGCAGCCCGACAGGGGCCCAAGAGACCCAGTACTTC.

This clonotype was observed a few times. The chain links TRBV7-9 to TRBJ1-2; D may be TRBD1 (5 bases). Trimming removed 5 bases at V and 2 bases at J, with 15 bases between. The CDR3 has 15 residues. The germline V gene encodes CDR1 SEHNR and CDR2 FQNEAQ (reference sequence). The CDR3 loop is CASSIGRRDNYGYTF. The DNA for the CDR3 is TGTGCCAGCAGCATAGGGCGGCGGGACAACTATGGCTACACCTTC.

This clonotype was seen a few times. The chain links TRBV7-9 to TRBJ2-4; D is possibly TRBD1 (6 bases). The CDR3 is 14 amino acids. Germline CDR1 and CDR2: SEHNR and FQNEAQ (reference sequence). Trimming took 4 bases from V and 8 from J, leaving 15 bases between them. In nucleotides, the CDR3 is TGTGCCAGCAGCTCCGGACAGCTTGGTGACATTCAGTACTTC. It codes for CASSSGQLGDIQYF.